The 8 T cell receptor beta chains listed next were all sequenced from one sample in a study of low-dose radiotherapy and immunotherapy resistance in tumors. As for time point: after trial treatment. Treatment described: LDRT plus nivolumab, ipilimumab, low-dose cyclophosphamide and aspirin (RACIN trial). TRAV- and TRBV-specific primers were used for first-strand cDNA, which covered alpha and beta chains. For amplifying TCRs, the PCR ran for approximately 18 cycles with Phusion, which was used together with a constant-region primer and the adapter on the V primers. TCRdb called the reads again in MiXCR, with one record for every CDR3 protein. The table includes 100,000 or so distinct CDR3 sequences, less than 25% detected once. This specimen was PBMCs, taken after low-dose radiotherapy plus immunotherapy. These receptors came from a male donor with prostate cancer.

This clonotype was recorded a few times. This probably arose from a read error, given a far larger clone one base away. The V call is TRBV20-1, the J call TRBJ2-7; D is possibly TRBD1 or TRBD2 (5 bases each). V lost 0 bases and J lost 7, with 22 bases in between. The germline gives CDR1 DFQATT, CDR2 SNEGSKA (reference sequence). The CDR3 is 16 amino acids. The CDR3 loop reads CSARDVGGAAGGEQYF. Written as DNA, the CDR3 is TGCAGTGCTAGAGATGTCGGCGGCGCCGCTGGGGGTGAGCAGTACTTC.

This clonotype was seen many times. The chain employs TRBV29-1 and TRBJ1-1; D not certain. The length of the CDR3 is 14 residues. CDR1 SQVTM and CDR2 ANQGSEA come from the germline V gene. V gave up 5 bases and J gave up 0 bases, with 13 bases separating them. CDR3 protein: CSVQRARLNTEAFF. DNA of the CDR3: TGCAGCGTTCAACGGGCCAGGCTGAACACTGAAGCTTTCTTT. The variable domain in full, completed from reference TRBV29-1 and TRBJ1-1, reads SAVISQKPSRDICQRGTSLTIQCQVDSQVTMMFWYRQQPGQSLTLIATANQGSEATYESGFVIDKFPISRPNLTFSTLTVSNMSPEDSSIYLCSVQRARLNTEAFFGQGTRLTVV.

As regards this clonotype: A far larger clone is a single base away, which makes a read error likely. The chain carries TRBV10-3 and TRBJ2-7, with 10 bases identical to TRBD2. The germline CDR1 and CDR2 sequences are ENHRY and SYGVKD. V dropped 8 bases and J dropped 7; count of bases not matched to a gene: 11. The CDR3 loop spans 14 amino acids. This chain's CDR3 is CAIPSGGATNEQYF. The CDR3 DNA follows: TGTGCCATCCCAAGCGGGGGGGCCACTAATGAGCAGTACTTC.

This clonotype was seen at least ten times. This CDR3 is CASSLEGYTGELFF. CDR3 nucleotide sequence: TGCGCCAGCAGCTTGGAGGGGTACACCGGGGAGCTGTTTTTT. The chain employs TRBV5-1 and TRBJ2-2; TRBD1 is a possible D gene (5 bases). The CDR3 has 14 residues. V was clipped by 0 bases and J by 3 bases, with 6 bases between them. CDR1 is SGHRS and CDR2 is YFSETQ in the germline V gene. Drawing the rest from reference TRBV5-1 and TRBJ2-2, the complete variable domain is KAGVTQTPRYLIKTRGQQVTLSCSPISGHRSVSWYQQTPGQGLQFLFEYFSETQRNKGNFPGRFSGRQFSNSRSEMNVSTLELGDSALYLCASSLEGYTGELFFGEGSRLTVL.

The CDR3 reads CSASVGSRSDTQYF. CDR3 in DNA: TGCAGTGCTTCCGTCGGCAGCCGGTCGGATACGCAGTATTTT. J is TRBJ2-3 and V is TRBV20-1; D ambiguous. V dropped 5 bases and J dropped 6 bases, with 18 bases sitting between them. This CDR3 is built from 14 residues. Germline CDR1 and CDR2: DFQATT and SNEGSKA (reference sequence).

Ten or more counts support this clonotype. V and J are TRBV12-3 or TRBV12-4 and TRBJ1-2, with TRBD1 as a possible D gene (5 bases). The CDR3 has 15 residues. The V end lost 3 bases, the J end lost 4 bases, and 15 bases lay between the germline ends. CDR3 in amino acids: CASSFSPGPSYGYTF. As DNA, the CDR3 is TGTGCCAGCAGTTTTTCTCCGGGACCAAGCTATGGCTACACCTTC.

This clonotype occurred many times. V gene TRBV19 combines with J gene TRBJ1-5, with a possible D match to TRBD1 (5 bases). V was shortened by 8 bases and J by 6 bases, with 14 bases between the two germline ends. CDR1 and CDR2 from the germline V gene are LNHDA and SQIVND (reference sequence). The length of the CDR3 is 13 residues. In DNA, the CDR3 is TGTGCCAGTGGGGCCACCGACGGTCAGCCCCAGCATTTT. The encoded protein is CASGATDGQPQHF.

The chain carries TRBV7-2 and TRBJ2-5; unclear D gene. CDR1 and CDR2 from the germline V gene are SGHTA and FQGNSA. Trimming shortened V by 5 bases and J by 5 bases, and 9 bases separated the two germline ends. The CDR3 consists of 12 residues. Here the CDR3 DNA reads TGTGCCAGCAGCCCAGTTTGGGAGACCCAGTACTTC. Its translation is CASSPVWETQYF.